This TCR beta chain was identified during a study of neoadjuvant nivolumab and ipilimumab in lung cancer. Overall study: Patients got nivolumab 3 mg/kg on days 1, 15 and 29; combination added ipilimumab 1 mg/kg day 1.

As to this clone: The antigen is undetermined.

There are 16 residues in the CDR3. V lost 0 bases and J 1 base, leaving 10 bases between the germline ends. Germline V gene lookup returns CDR1 SGHTA and CDR2 FQGNSA. Repertoires were generated with immunoSEQ multiplex PCR, while TCRdb's copy carries only in-frame clones and drops some. The table lists around 4,500 clones, roughly 70% of them singletons. The study's findings and limits: Compared with tumor-adjacent uninvolved lung, resected tumors showed greater richness and clonality.

This TCR came from an adult with non-small cell lung cancer. Sequencing used tumor tissue, obtained after neoadjuvant nivolumab, alone or with ipilimumab, at or shortly before surgery. The rearrangement uses TRBV7-2 and TRBJ2-1; the D gene is possibly TRBD1 (6 bases). The chain's CDR3 is CASSLAGAGSYNEQFF. The DNA of the CDR3 is TGTGCCAGCAGCTTAGCGGGGGCAGGATCCTACAATGAGCAGTTCTTC.